One sample yielded the 19 T cell receptor beta chains listed below, sequenced in a study of PD-L1 blockade in urothelial cancer. The data were produced by immunoSEQ multiplex PCR, yet TCRdb's version contains in-frame clones alone and is incomplete. Among fewer than 40,000 clones listed, more than 80% were seen once. Material: PBMCs, obtained around atezolizumab (anti-PD-L1) treatment. The receptors originated from a man aged 70 or older with urothelial cancer.

The chain combines TRBV2 with TRBJ2-3, with 11 bases fitting TRBD1. CDR1 is SNHLY and CDR2 is FYNNEI in the germline V gene. The CDR3 has 17 residues. Unmatched junction bases numbered 6, after V lost 4 bases and J lost 0 bases. The CDR3 reads CASSVRTGGRSTDTQYF. The CDR3 DNA sequence: TGTGCCAGCAGTGTAAGGACAGGGGGCAGGAGCACAGATACGCAGTATTTT.

V usage is TRBV19 and J usage is TRBJ2-1; the D is unclear. Between the trimmed V and J ends, which lost 10 bases and 7 bases, there was a span of 17 bases. Germline V gene lookup returns CDR1 LNHDA and CDR2 SQIVND (reference sequence). The CDR3 loop spans 13 amino acids. The CDR3 protein is CATKEQAWNEQFF. DNA for the CDR3: TGTGCCACCAAGGAGCAAGCGTGGAATGAGCAGTTCTTC.

The chain couples TRBV19 to TRBJ2-1; possibly TRBD2 for D (5 bases). Germline lookup yields CDR1 LNHDA and CDR2 SQIVND (reference sequence). This CDR3 has 12 residues. The ends were cut back, 2 bases at V and 15 bases at J, with 14 bases in the middle. CDR3 region: CASSIMTGSPFF. CDR3 bases: TGTGCCAGTAGTATAATGACGGGAAGTCCGTTCTTC.

The rearrangement links TRBV6-1 to TRBJ1-5; 7 positions agree with TRBD1. Germline-derived CDR1 and CDR2 are MNHNS and SASEGT. The junction had 6 bases not matched to a gene; V was cut back by 4 bases and J by 3 bases. This CDR3 is 15 amino acids long. The CDR3 spells CASSGGTVPNQPQHF. CDR3 coding DNA: TGTGCCAGCAGTGGGGGGACAGTGCCCAATCAGCCCCAGCATTTT.

The rearrangement links TRBV11-2 to TRBJ2-3; tentatively, D is TRBD2 (5 bases). Germline lookup yields CDR1 SGHAT and CDR2 FQNNGV. The CDR3 consists of 14 residues. Trimming removed 2 bases at V and 6 bases at J, with 12 bases between. The CDR3 DNA follows: TGTGCCAGCAGCTTAAGAGTAGCGTGGGATACGCAGTATTTT. This sequence encodes CASSLRVAWDTQYF.

The J gene is TRBJ2-5, the V gene TRBV7-8, with 7 bases identical to TRBD2. V was clipped by 4 bases and J by 1 base; unmatched bases: 12. Germline-derived CDR1 and CDR2 are SGHVS and FQNEAQ. The length of the CDR3 is 17 residues. The chain's CDR3 is CASSSLVGDYPQETQYF. DNA of the CDR3: TGTGCCAGCAGCTCTCTTGTGGGGGACTACCCCCAAGAGACCCAGTACTTC. Filled out from reference TRBV7-8 and TRBJ2-5, the complete variable domain reads GAGVSQSPRYKVAKRGQDVALRCDPISGHVSLFWYQQALGQGPEFLTYFQNEAQLDKSGLPSDRFFAERPEGSVSTLKIQRTQQEDSAVYLCASSSLVGDYPQETQYFGPGTRLLVL.

The rearrangement joins TRBV25-1 to TRBJ2-7, with 8 bases lining up with TRBD2. The CDR3 is 14 residues long. V lost 4 bases and J lost 5; bases outside the gene matches: 7. Looked up from germline, CDR1 is MGHDK and CDR2 is SYGVNS. The CDR3 sequence is CASSGLAGFNEQYF. CDR3 coding DNA: TGTGCCAGCAGTGGCTTAGCGGGATTCAACGAGCAGTACTTC.

This rearrangement joins TRBV6-5 to TRBJ2-1, with D unresolved. V lost 2 bases and J lost 4, with 9 bases in between. CDR1 and CDR2 (germline): MNHEY, SVGAGI. The CDR3 sequence is 14 residues long. CDR3 nucleotide sequence: TGTGCCAGCAGTTACACCCAAGCGTACAATGAGCAGTTCTTC. Translation: CASSYTQAYNEQFF.

This clone is classed as medium-sized. The chain has TRBV10-3 and TRBJ1-1; D not certain. The V gene lost 2 bases and the J gene lost 0 bases, with 4 bases spanning the gap. Per germline, CDR1 ENHRY and CDR2 SYGVKD. CDR3 length: 13 amino acids. As DNA, the CDR3 is TGTGCCATCAGTGAGGGCCTGAACACTGAAGCTTTCTTT. Its protein is CAISEGLNTEAFF.

This clone was seen a handful of times. The chain couples TRBV30 to TRBJ1-1; D uncertain. Germline-derived CDR1 and CDR2 are GTSNPN and SVGIG (reference sequence). The CDR3 has 12 amino acids. V was shortened by 2 bases and J by 10 bases, with 14 bases between the two germline ends. The CDR3 loop is CAWSPTAGSAFF. The CDR3 region has the DNA TGTGCCTGGAGTCCAACAGCCGGCTCAGCTTTCTTT.

The rearrangement joins TRBV27 to TRBJ1-2, with D tentatively TRBD1 (6 bases). CDR3 size: 16 residues. Germline V lookup: CDR1 MNHEY, CDR2 SMNVEV (reference sequence). V was pared by 4 bases and J by 7 bases, with 22 bases between. The CDR3, as DNA: TGTGCCAGCAGTTCCCTCTCCCGACAGGTAGTAGTTGGCTACACCTTC. This translates into CASSSLSRQVVVGYTF.

V and J are TRBV7-2 and TRBJ2-7; 8 nucleotides agree with TRBD2. Germline lookup yields CDR1 SGHTA and CDR2 FQGNSA. The CDR3 is 17 amino acids. The trim removed 3 bases at V and 2 bases at J, leaving 12 bases unmatched. CDR3 DNA sequence: TGTGCCAGCAGCTTCGGATTACTAGCGGATTCGGCCTACGAGCAGTACTTC. Translation: CASSFGLLADSAYEQYF.

The rearrangement links TRBV14 to TRBJ2-2, with D unresolved. The CDR3 spans 12 residues. The V end was cut by 1 base, the J end by 5 bases, with 2 bases between. Germline-derived CDR1 and CDR2 are SGHDN and FVKESK. As DNA, the CDR3 is TGTGCCAGCAGCCAAGTAACCGGGGAGCTGTTTTTT. Its translation: CASSQVTGELFF.

This chain uses TRBV29-1 with TRBJ1-2, with TRBD1 matching 10 bases. Per the germline V gene, CDR1 is SQVTM and CDR2 is ANQGSEA. This CDR3 comprises 17 residues. J gave up 4 bases and V 6 bases, and 17 bases lay outside the gene matches. This CDR3 reads CSVGGGTGVKSGYGYTF. The DNA for the CDR3 is TGCAGCGTCGGCGGAGGGACAGGGGTGAAATCGGGCTATGGCTACACCTTC.

The rearrangement links TRBV4-1 to TRBJ2-5, with 8 positions matching TRBD1. The CDR3 extends over 18 amino acids. Trimming at V came to 5 bases and at J to 5 bases, leaving 19 bases not matched to a gene. CDR1 is MGHRA and CDR2 is YSYEKL in the germline V gene. CDR3 nucleotide sequence: TGCGCCAGCAGCGCCGGACAGGGTAGCGCCATAGGGGGGGAGACCCAGTACTTC. As protein: CASSAGQGSAIGGETQYF.

The chain combines TRBV28 with TRBJ1-2; 7 nucleotides agree with TRBD1. J gave up 8 bases and V 4 bases, and 10 bases lay outside the gene matches. This CDR3 contains 14 residues. Germline CDR1 is MDHEN and CDR2 is SYDVKM. CDR3 nucleotides: TGTGCCAGCAGTTCACCGGGACAGCTGGAAGGCTACACCTTC. Its translation is CASSSPGQLEGYTF.

The chain recombines TRBV6-4 with TRBJ2-1; 9 bases are shared with TRBD2. The CDR3 runs 18 residues. Germline values: CDR1 MRHNA, CDR2 SNTAGT. The ends lost 0 bases at V and 0 bases at J; junction bases unmatched: 6. The DNA of the CDR3 is TGTGCCAGCAGTGACTCACCATATAGCGGGAGCTCCTACAATGAGCAGTTCTTC. It specifies CASSDSPYSGSSYNEQFF.

This clone was seen a single time. The chain recombines TRBV14 with TRBJ2-7, with TRBD1 identical over 10 bases. This CDR3 spans 13 amino acids. CDR1 SGHDN and CDR2 FVKESK come from the germline V gene. J gave up 7 bases and V 1 base, and 1 base lay outside the gene matches. CDR3 sequence reads: CASSQGTGGEQYF. The CDR3 DNA is TGTGCCAGCAGCCAAGGGACAGGGGGTGAGCAGTACTTC.

The chain combines TRBV7-4 with TRBJ2-7; D is unclear. Trimming took off 5 bases at V and 7 bases at J, with 18 bases between the two ends. This CDR3 contains 14 residues. Germline V gene sequence: CDR1 SGHVT, CDR2 SQSDAQ. In nucleotides, the CDR3 is TGTGCCAGCAGCGACCGACACTCCCCCTCTGAGCAGTACTTC. Translating gives CASSDRHSPSEQYF.